This entry lists 19 T cell receptor beta chains sequenced from one sample in a study of blood T cell repertoires in COVID-19 (dated by TCRdb to 2018 to 2021). The receptor library was made with the immunoSEQ multiplex PCR assay. TCRdb carries this immuneACCESS record with in-frame sequences only. Its versions omit some clonotypes, under half of them owing to an unresolved V gene in the studies checked, with the rest unexplained. Across this sample there are under 300,000 clones, with 82% seen only once. The top ten clonotypes cover 15% of the sample. The sequencing sample was made of PBMCs or T cells enriched from blood (not recorded which). The source is a man aged 40-49 years who had recovered from COVID-19.

V usage is TRBV7-2 and J usage is TRBJ1-5, with TRBD1 identical over 7 bases. Trimming cost V 5 bases and J 5 bases; bases outside gene matches: 9. The CDR3 is made up of 15 amino acids. The germline gives CDR1 SGHTA, CDR2 FQGNSA. This CDR3 is CASSHQGQIHQPQHF. CDR3 sequence (DNA): TGTGCCAGCAGCCACCAGGGACAGATACATCAGCCCCAGCATTTT.

A few counts support this clone. The chain carries TRBV12-5 and TRBJ1-6; no reliable D call. Germline V CDR1 and CDR2: LGHNT, FRNRAP. Trimming pared 5 bases from V and 5 bases from J, leaving 19 bases between. This CDR3 region has 17 residues. DNA for the CDR3: TGTGCTAGTGGTGCCCGGGGAGGGAGGAAAGATAATTCACCCCTCCACTTT. Residues: CASGARGGRKDNSPLHF.

The rearrangement joins TRBV5-1 to TRBJ2-1; 8 bases align to TRBD2. The CDR3 is made up of 14 amino acids. V dropped 6 bases and J dropped 5; count of bases not matched to a gene: 7. Germline V gene sequence: CDR1 SGHRS, CDR2 YFSETQ. CDR3 DNA: TGCGCCAGCACCAGCCTAGCGGGCAACAATGAGCAGTTCTTC. It yields the protein CASTSLAGNNEQFF.

This clone was detected once. This rearrangement joins TRBV24-1 to TRBJ1-4, with D perhaps matching TRBD1 (6 bases). There are 17 residues in the CDR3. Trimming shortened V by 1 base and J by 3 bases, and 14 bases separated the two germline ends. Germline CDR1 and CDR2: KGHDR and SFDVKD. CDR3 nucleotides: TGTGCCACCAGTGATTTCTTGGGGACACAGCCTAATGAAAAACTGTTTTTT. Its translation is CATSDFLGTQPNEKLFF.

This chain uses TRBV29-1 with TRBJ2-1, with D maybe TRBD1 (5 bases). The CDR3 sequence is 11 residues long. Trimming took off 8 bases at V and 9 bases at J, with 14 bases between the two ends. The germline V gene encodes CDR1 SQVTM and CDR2 ANQGSEA. This CDR3 is CSPLLGAEQFF. Here the CDR3 DNA reads TGCAGCCCCCTCTTAGGGGCTGAGCAGTTCTTC.

Points on this clone: Other DNA sequences in this specimen translate into the identical CDR3. V and J are TRBV7-6 and TRBJ1-6, with no clear D. The CDR3 loop spans 16 amino acids. The germline V and J ends were trimmed by 2 bases and 0 bases, with 8 bases remaining between them. Germline CDR1 is SGHVS and CDR2 is FNYEAQ. The CDR3 DNA sequence: TGTGCCAGCAGCTTAACTTCTAGCTCCTATAATTCACCCCTCCACTTT. Amino acid sequence: CASSLTSSSYNSPLHF. Full variable domain (missing parts from reference TRBV7-6 and TRBJ1-6): GAGVSQSPRYKVTKRGQDVALRCDPISGHVSLYWYRQALGQGPEFLTYFNYEAQQDKSGLPNDRFSAERPEGSISTLTIQRTEQRDSAMYRCASSLTSSSYNSPLHFGNGTRLTVT.

The V gene is TRBV11-2, the J gene TRBJ2-5; 12 nucleotides agree with TRBD1. V gave up 4 bases and J gave up 5 bases; unmatched junction bases: 5. This CDR3 has 15 residues. Germline V gene lookup returns CDR1 SGHAT and CDR2 FQNNGV. The CDR3 region is CASSWDRGLRETQYF. The CDR3, as DNA: TGTGCCAGCAGCTGGGACAGGGGGCTTCGGGAGACCCAGTACTTC.

V gene TRBV7-8 combines with J gene TRBJ2-7, with no clear D. Trimming removed 1 base from V and 4 bases from J, with 14 bases in between. This CDR3 region has 15 residues. Germline CDR1 is SGHVS and CDR2 is FQNEAQ. The CDR3 sequence is CASSLVSGVGYEQYF. CDR3 in DNA: TGTGCCAGCAGCTTAGTCTCAGGTGTGGGTTACGAGCAGTACTTC.

This chain joins TRBV7-9 and TRBJ1-5; TRBD1 matches 10 bases. Germline V lookup: CDR1 SEHNR, CDR2 FQNEAQ (reference sequence). V gave up 5 bases and J gave up 6 bases; unmatched junction bases: 7. The CDR3 is 15 residues long. The CDR3 nucleotides read TGTGCCAGCAGCCGGACCGGGACAGGGGCTCAGCCCCAGCATTTT. Protein sequence: CASSRTGTGAQPQHF.

The chain has TRBV9 and TRBJ2-1; 8 positions agree with TRBD1. This CDR3 region has 14 residues. J gave up 10 bases and V 4 bases, and 10 bases lay outside the gene matches. Germline assignment: CDR1 SGDLS and CDR2 YYNGEE. This chain's CDR3 is CASSLQGALGEQFF. The CDR3 region has the DNA TGTGCCAGCAGCCTTCAGGGGGCGCTGGGGGAGCAGTTCTTC.

V is TRBV21-1 and J is TRBJ2-3; the table's D gene call, TRBD1, was not cross checked with the DNA. TRBV21-1 is described as a pseudogene. The CDR3 runs to 16 residues. This chain's CDR3 is CASSILPDRSTDTQYF. CDR3 in DNA: TGTGCCAGCAGCATACTCCCCGACAGAAGCACAGATACGCAGTATTTT.

This sequence joins TRBV28 and TRBJ2-7; TRBD1 aligns across 7 bases. CDR3 length: 17 amino acids. V lost 7 bases, J lost 0 bases, and 15 bases stayed unmatched. Germline values: CDR1 MDHEN, CDR2 SYDVKM. Written as DNA, the CDR3 is TGTGCCAGCATCCCATCCATTCCGGGACAGCACTCCTACGAGCAGTACTTC. Its protein product is CASIPSIPGQHSYEQYF.

Note on this clone: In the same sample, other DNA sequences code for this CDR3. The chain combines TRBV28 with TRBJ1-5, with D uncertain. Trimming cost V 2 bases and J 5 bases, with 4 bases left between them. The CDR3 totals 12 residues. Germline V CDR1 and CDR2: MDHEN, SYDVKM. CDR3 in amino acids: CASSLSDQPQHF. The CDR3, as DNA: TGTGCCAGCAGTTTAAGCGATCAGCCCCAGCATTTT.

V usage is TRBV7-3 and J usage is TRBJ2-2; 7 bases agree with TRBD1. The CDR3 extends over 16 amino acids. CDR1 SGHTA and CDR2 FQGTGA come from the germline V gene. Unmatched junction bases numbered 8, after V lost 0 bases and J lost 7 bases. The chain's CDR3 is CASSLTGTVNIGELFF. The CDR3 DNA is TGTGCCAGCAGCTTAACAGGGACAGTCAATATCGGGGAGCTGTTTTTT.

V and J are TRBV24-1 and TRBJ2-4; D possibly corresponds to TRBD1 (5 bases). In germline, CDR1 is KGHDR, CDR2 SFDVKD. The CDR3 spans 12 residues. V was pared by 4 bases and J by 12 bases, with 12 bases between. The CDR3 sequence: CATSDQRQTQYF. DNA for the CDR3: TGTGCCACCAGTGACCAACGACAGACTCAGTACTTC.

This chain uses TRBV5-4 with TRBJ2-3; 8 bases match TRBD2. Per the germline V gene, CDR1 is SGHNT and CDR2 is YYREEE (reference sequence). This CDR3 has 16 amino acids. V trimming: 0 bases; J trimming: 2 bases; junction bases outside the gene matches: 5. Written as DNA, the CDR3 is TGTGCCAGCAGCTTGGATACGGGAGGGACCACAGATACGCAGTATTTT. Protein product: CASSLDTGGTTDTQYF. Supplemented by reference TRBV5-4 and TRBJ2-3, the full variable domain reads ETGVTQSPTHLIKTRGQQVTLRCSSQSGHNTVSWYQQALGQGPQFIFQYYREEENGRGNFPPRFSGLQFPNYSSELNVNALELDDSALYLCASSLDTGGTTDTQYFGPGTRLTVL.

In this sample, this clone turned up a few times. The chain employs TRBV10-3 and TRBJ1-3; D possibly corresponds to TRBD1 (5 bases). Trimming shortened V by 3 bases and J by 4 bases, and 13 bases separated the two germline ends. Germline V CDR1 and CDR2: ENHRY, SYGVKD. This CDR3 has 15 amino acids. The CDR3: CAISDPPRQGNTIYF. CDR3 DNA: TGTGCCATCAGTGACCCACCCCGACAGGGAAACACCATATATTTT.

Of note for this clone: At the DNA level, this CDR3 is encoded by other sequences in the same sample as well. This chain uses TRBV5-1 with TRBJ1-1; D is perhaps TRBD1 (5 bases). Germline loops: CDR1 SGHRS, CDR2 YFSETQ. Trimming left V 2 bases short and J 5 bases short, with 13 bases between. The CDR3 is made up of 14 amino acids. In DNA form, the CDR3 reads TGCGCCAGCAGCTTAGGAGGTGGGGGGACTGAAGCTTTCTTT. Translated: CASSLGGGGTEAFF.

V is TRBV5-1 and J is TRBJ2-3; 11 bases align to TRBD2. CDR1 is SGHRS and CDR2 is YFSETQ in the germline V gene. J was trimmed by 5 bases and V by 0 bases; bases with no gene match: 2. The CDR3 is made up of 15 amino acids. The CDR3 here is CASSLGLAGGDTQYF. CDR3 sequence (DNA): TGCGCCAGCAGCTTGGGTCTAGCGGGAGGAGATACGCAGTATTTT.